These T cell receptor beta chains were read from a single sample in a study of T cell responses to AZD1222 COVID-19 vaccine. Clones were read by immunoSEQ multiplex PCR, and TCRdb kept only the in-frame ones, dropping some. The data contain 200,000 or so clones, about 90% of them singletons. The sequencing used peripheral blood, collected on day 0 of MenACWY control vaccination. These receptors all stem from an adult in good health. Each CDR3 is given with its conserved first and last residue. The D gene is left open where the match is weak. Size values are once, few and many counts, or a class for expanded clones, and some rows have none.

v_gene	j_gene	abundance	d_gene	CDR3aa	CDR3nt
TRBV25-1	TRBJ1-2	NA	TRBD1	CASSVGQAGYTF	TGTGCCAGCAGCGTTGGACAGGCTGGCTACACCTTC
TRBV13	TRBJ2-7	NA	NA	CASSSPRHYEQYF	TGTGCCAGCAGCTCCCCCCGGCACTACGAGCAGTACTTC
TRBV6-5	TRBJ1-1	NA	TRBD1	CAISTGPGTEAFF	TGTGCCATCTCGACAGGGCCGGGGACTGAAGCTTTCTTT
TRBV6-5	TRBJ1-5	NA	TRBD1	CASQGANSNQPQHF	TGTGCCAGTCAGGGGGCCAATAGCAATCAGCCCCAGCATTTT
TRBV5-1	TRBJ2-2	NA	NA	CASSLDGGPGELFF	TGCGCCAGCAGCTTGGATGGGGGTCCCGGGGAGCTGTTTTTT
TRBV9	TRBJ1-6	NA	NA	CASSGPALDSPLHF	TGTGCCAGCAGCGGCCCTGCACTGGATTCACCCCTCCACTTT
TRBV27	TRBJ2-7	few	TRBD1	CASSPLGQNLYEQYF	TGTGCCAGCAGTCCCCTGGGACAGAACCTCTACGAGCAGTACTTC
TRBV5-4	TRBJ2-1	NA	TRBD2	CASSSTSGAMGEQFF	TGTGCCAGCAGCTCCACTAGCGGGGCGATGGGTGAGCAGTTCTTC
TRBV27	TRBJ1-5	NA	NA	CASSETGVQPQHF	TGTGCCAGCAGCGAGACAGGAGTCCAGCCCCAGCATTTT
TRBV19	TRBJ1-5	NA	TRBD1	CASSQGGARGNQPQHF	TGTGCCAGTAGTCAAGGGGGCGCAAGGGGAAATCAGCCCCAGCATTTT
TRBV5-1	TRBJ2-7	NA	NA	CASSPTLPGGSYEQYF	TGCGCCAGCAGCCCCACCCTCCCCGGGGGATCCTACGAGCAGTACTTC
TRBV19	TRBJ2-7	few	NA	CASSIVGGTYEQYF	TGTGCCAGTAGTATAGTAGGGGGGACCTACGAGCAGTACTTC
TRBV28	TRBJ2-7	few	NA	CASTPGVGGRGYEQYF	TGTGCCAGCACCCCTGGGGTGGGGGGAAGGGGGTACGAGCAGTACTTC
TRBV2	TRBJ1-5	once	TRBD1	CASSEDRGLNQPQHF	TGTGCCAGCAGTGAAGACAGGGGGCTCAATCAGCCCCAGCATTTT
TRBV7-2	TRBJ1-4	NA	NA	CASSRQGQEKLFF	TGTGCCAGCAGCCGTCAGGGTCAGGAAAAACTGTTTTTT
TRBV2	TRBJ1-5	NA	NA	CASSEDGTENQPQHF	TGTGCCAGCAGTGAAGATGGTACAGAAAATCAGCCCCAGCATTTT
TRBV3-1/TRBV3-2	TRBJ2-1	NA	NA	CASSQVSSSYNEQFF	TGTGCCAGCAGCCAAGTATCCAGCTCCTACAATGAGCAGTTCTTC
TRBV5-1	TRBJ1-3	NA	NA	CASSSTGRGNTIYF	TGCGCCAGCAGCTCCACAGGGCGCGGAAACACCATATATTTT
TRBV7-9	TRBJ1-1	NA	NA	CASSSTENTEAFF	TGTGCCAGCAGCTCGACAGAGAACACTGAAGCTTTCTTT
TRBV7-2	TRBJ2-5	NA	TRBD2	CASSWTSGEETQYF	TGTGCCAGCAGCTGGACTAGCGGGGAAGAGACCCAGTACTTC
TRBV5-4	TRBJ2-1	NA	TRBD2	CASSLASGVYNEQFF	TGTGCCAGCAGCTTGGCTAGCGGGGTTTACAATGAGCAGTTCTTC
TRBV2	TRBJ2-7	NA	NA	CASSEFEQYF	TGTGCCAGCAGTGAATTCGAGCAGTACTTC
TRBV27	TRBJ1-5	NA	NA	CASSLGGSNQPQHF	TGTGCCAGCAGTTTAGGTGGTAGCAATCAGCCCCAGCATTTT
TRBV5-6	TRBJ1-1	NA	TRBD1	CASSLPGQTQSAFF	TGTGCCAGCAGCTTGCCGGGACAGACTCAGTCGGCTTTCTTT
TRBV3-1/TRBV3-2	TRBJ1-2	NA	NA	CASSPREGVGYTF	TGTGCCAGCAGCCCAAGGGAGGGGGTCGGCTACACCTTC
TRBV19	TRBJ1-5	NA	TRBD1	CASSPSGGGGNQPQHF	TGTGCCAGTAGTCCGTCGGGAGGGGGCGGCAATCAGCCCCAGCATTTT
TRBV4-3	TRBJ2-2	once	NA	CASSQVLPAGAGELFF	TGCGCCAGCAGCCAAGTCCTCCCGGCAGGGGCCGGGGAGCTGTTTTTT
TRBV5-6	TRBJ2-7	NA	TRBD1	CASSRPGQGAHEQYF	TGTGCCAGCAGCAGGCCGGGACAGGGGGCCCACGAGCAGTACTTC
TRBV6-5	TRBJ1-2	NA	NA	CAPPLGRLTYGYTF	TGTGCCCCACCACTGGGCAGGCTTACCTATGGCTACACCTTC
TRBV30	TRBJ1-6	NA	NA	CAESGEKNSPLHF	TGTGCCGAATCAGGGGAGAAAAATTCACCCCTCCACTTT
TRBV5-1	TRBJ1-2	NA	NA	CASSFGQTGYTF	TGCGCCAGCAGCTTCGGACAGACTGGCTACACCTTC
TRBV19	TRBJ2-7	NA	NA	CASSSDLSYEQYF	TGTGCCAGTAGTAGCGACCTATCCTACGAGCAGTACTTC
TRBV7-3	TRBJ2-3	NA	NA	CASSRTPSSTDTQYF	TGTGCCAGCAGCCGGACTCCATCTAGCACAGATACGCAGTATTTT
TRBV6-5	TRBJ1-1	NA	NA	CASRITGTAFF	TGTGCCAGTCGTATAACAGGGACGGCTTTCTTT
TRBV28	TRBJ2-7	few	TRBD1	CASSSPGQPSEQYF	TGTGCCAGCAGTTCACCGGGACAGCCCTCCGAGCAGTACTTC
TRBV7-5	TRBJ1-6	NA	NA	CVRSLEGASRDDSPLHF	TGTGTCAGAAGCTTAGAGGGGGCGAGTAGGGACGATTCACCCCTCCACTTT
TRBV3-1/TRBV3-2	TRBJ1-1	NA	NA	CASSQVPGEGTEAFF	TGTGCCAGCAGCCAAGTACCGGGGGAAGGGACTGAAGCTTTCTTT
TRBV28	TRBJ2-3	NA	NA	CASSRFPRAGNPTDTQYF	TGTGCCAGCAGCCGCTTCCCTCGGGCGGGGAATCCCACAGATACGCAGTATTTT
TRBV6-9	TRBJ2-7	NA	NA	CASSYLDLGTHEQYF	TGTGCCAGCAGTTATTTGGATTTAGGGACCCACGAGCAGTACTTC
TRBV7-9	TRBJ1-2	NA	NA	CASSPTEAVGYTF	TGTGCCAGCAGCCCAACTGAAGCGGTTGGCTACACCTTC
TRBV29-1	TRBJ2-7	few	TRBD1	CSTSSGQYEQYF	TGCAGCACTAGTTCGGGACAGTACGAGCAGTACTTC
TRBV30	TRBJ1-1	NA	TRBD1	CALGRGLNTEAFF	TGTGCGCTCGGCAGGGGGCTAAACACTGAAGCTTTCTTT
TRBV29-1	TRBJ2-3	NA	TRBD2	CSVEGGLAGDGTQYF	TGCAGCGTTGAGGGGGGACTAGCGGGAGATGGTACGCAGTATTTT
TRBV6-6	TRBJ2-2	NA	TRBD1	CASSIPRTGWGELFF	TGTGCCAGCAGCATCCCTCGGACAGGCTGGGGGGAGCTGTTTTTT
TRBV5-1	TRBJ1-5	few	TRBD1	CASSPGTDSNQPQHF	TGCGCCAGCAGCCCTGGGACAGACAGCAATCAGCCCCAGCATTTT
TRBV29-1	TRBJ2-7	NA	TRBD2	CSVVRLAGVYEQYF	TGCAGCGTTGTAAGACTAGCGGGAGTTTACGAGCAGTACTTC
TRBV19	TRBJ1-1	NA	NA	CASMSGTSANTEAFF	TGTGCCAGTATGTCAGGGACTTCTGCGAACACTGAAGCTTTCTTT
TRBV19	TRBJ2-7	NA	NA	CASSIRGPVYEQYF	TGTGCCAGTAGTATCCGGGGTCCGGTCTACGAGCAGTACTTC
TRBV7-3	TRBJ2-1	NA	TRBD2	CASSLKGLAGVSGNEQFF	TGTGCCAGCAGCTTAAAGGGACTAGCGGGTGTTAGTGGCAATGAGCAGTTCTTC
TRBV24-1	TRBJ1-2	NA	NA	CATSDYRGAGYTF	TGTGCCACCAGTGATTACAGAGGGGCTGGCTACACCTTC